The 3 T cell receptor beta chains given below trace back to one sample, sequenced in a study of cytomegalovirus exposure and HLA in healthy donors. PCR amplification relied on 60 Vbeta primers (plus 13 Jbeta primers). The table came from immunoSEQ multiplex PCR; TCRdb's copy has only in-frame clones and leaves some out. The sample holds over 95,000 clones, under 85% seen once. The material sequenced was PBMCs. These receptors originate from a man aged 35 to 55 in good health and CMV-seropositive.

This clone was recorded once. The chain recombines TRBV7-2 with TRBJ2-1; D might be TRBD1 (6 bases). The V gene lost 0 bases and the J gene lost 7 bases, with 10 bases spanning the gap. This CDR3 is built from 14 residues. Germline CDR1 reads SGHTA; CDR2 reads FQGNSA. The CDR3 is CASSLAWGQNEQFF. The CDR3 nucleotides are TGTGCCAGCAGCTTAGCTTGGGGGCAGAATGAGCAGTTCTTC.

The CDR3 loop is CATLDFPLGGTQYF. CDR3 DNA sequence: TGTGCCACCTTGGACTTCCCGCTGGGTGGGACCCAGTACTTC. The chain links TRBV7-8 to TRBJ2-5, with D tentatively TRBD2 (5 bases). V gave up 10 bases and J gave up 7 bases, with 22 bases separating them. Germline V gene data show CDR1 as SGHVS and CDR2 as FQNEAQ. The CDR3 contains 14 residues.

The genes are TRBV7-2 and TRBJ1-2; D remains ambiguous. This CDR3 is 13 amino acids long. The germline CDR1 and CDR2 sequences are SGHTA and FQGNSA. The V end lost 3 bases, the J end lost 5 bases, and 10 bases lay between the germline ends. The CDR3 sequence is CASSFRTDYGYTF. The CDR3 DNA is TGTGCCAGCAGCTTTCGGACTGATTATGGCTACACCTTC. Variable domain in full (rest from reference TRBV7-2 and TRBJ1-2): GAGVSQSPSNKVTEKGKDVELRCDPISGHTALYWYRQSLGQGLEFLIYFQGNSAPDKSGLPSDRFSAERTGGSVSTLTIQRTQQEDSAVYLCASSFRTDYGYTFGSGTRLTVV.